A single sample is the source of the 32 T cell receptor beta chains below, sequenced in a study of blood T cells in healthy people across ages. Through a sample-barcoded 5' primer and a J-beta primer mix, a second PCR was run for roughly 6 to 12 cycles. TCRdb reanalysed the 5' RACE reads using MiXCR and keeps one entry per CDR3 protein. The table lists around 1,000,000 distinct CDR3 sequences, almost 25% of them singletons. These same records also appear under a second study, on T cells of mothers and their children.

Sequenced material: blood. The receptor set was obtained from a girl aged 2-10 years in good health.

The chain carries TRBV10-2 and TRBJ2-7, with TRBD1 identical over 7 bases. Germline values: CDR1 WSHSY, CDR2 SAAADI. This CDR3 contains 18 residues. J was trimmed by 0 bases and V by 2 bases; bases with no gene match: 13. The CDR3: CASSEDRTGGLSSYEQYF. CDR3 DNA sequence: TGCGCCAGCAGTGAGGATAGGACAGGCGGCCTGAGCTCCTACGAGCAGTACTTC.

The gene calls are TRBV7-9 and TRBJ2-7, with TRBD1 matching over 7 bases. Unmatched junction bases numbered 10, after V lost 6 bases and J lost 2 bases. Per the germline V gene, CDR1 is SEHNR and CDR2 is FQNEAQ (reference sequence). The CDR3 totals 15 residues. Here the CDR3 DNA reads TGTGCCAGCAGTCTTATGGGACAGCCGGCCTACGAGCAGTACTTC. Amino acid sequence: CASSLMGQPAYEQYF.

This chain connects TRBV25-1 to TRBJ1-1, with D perhaps TRBD1 (6 bases). Between the trimmed V and J ends, which lost 2 bases and 5 bases, there was a span of 18 bases. CDR1 and CDR2 from the germline V gene are MGHDK and SYGVNS. This CDR3 spans 16 amino acids. The CDR3 here is CASSETRGRADTEAFF. The DNA for the CDR3 is TGTGCCAGCAGTGAAACCAGGGGCCGCGCTGATACTGAAGCTTTCTTT.

V is TRBV13 and J is TRBJ1-3, with D tentatively TRBD1 (6 bases). Germline CDR1 PRHDT, CDR2 FYEKMQ (reference sequence). The CDR3 covers 15 residues. V was cut by 5 bases and J by 3 bases, with 14 bases left in between. CDR3 sequence (DNA): TGTGCCAGCAGCGATACAGGGTACAATGGAAACACCATATATTTT. It is translated as CASSDTGYNGNTIYF. Variable domain in full (rest from reference TRBV13 and TRBJ1-3): AAGVIQSPRHLIKEKRETATLKCYPIPRHDTVYWYQQGPGQDPQFLISFYEKMQSDKGSIPDRFSAQQFSDYHSELNMSSLELGDSALYFCASSDTGYNGNTIYFGEGSWLTVV.

The chain combines TRBV12-3 or TRBV12-4 with TRBJ1-2, with a weak D call TRBD1 (6 bases). CDR3 length: 14 residues. The V end lost 7 bases, the J end lost 6 bases, and 18 bases lay between the germline ends. This chain's CDR3 is CASNLQGGWNGYTF. The CDR3 DNA reads as TGTGCCAGCAACCTACAGGGAGGTTGGAATGGCTACACCTTC.

This clonotype was recorded a few times. The CDR3 region has the DNA TGCGCCAGCAGCCAAGAAGGACTAGCTTATGAGCAGTTCTTC. Its protein product is CASSQEGLAYEQFF. The chain joins TRBV4-1 to TRBJ2-1, with 8 bases aligning to TRBD2. The CDR3 extends over 14 amino acids. Germline V lookup: CDR1 MGHRA, CDR2 YSYEKL. Losses at the gene ends were 0 bases for V and 8 bases for J; bases not matched to a gene: 3.

This chain joins TRBV27 and TRBJ2-6; TRBD1 matches at 7 bases. V gave up 6 bases and J gave up 4 bases; unmatched junction bases: 9. The CDR3 is 16 amino acids. Germline V gene sequence: CDR1 MNHEY, CDR2 SMNVEV (reference sequence). CDR3 amino acids: CASSKDRASGANVLTF. In DNA form, the CDR3 reads TGTGCCAGCAGCAAAGACAGGGCCTCCGGGGCCAACGTCCTGACTTTC.

This clonotype was counted only a few times. V gene TRBV7-2 combines with J gene TRBJ2-2, with 7 positions matching TRBD1. The CDR3 length is 15 residues. CDR1 and CDR2 from the germline V gene are SGHTA and FQGNSA. J lost 4 bases, V lost 5 bases, and 7 bases had no gene match. As DNA, the CDR3 is TGTGCCAGCAGCCCCGACAGGGCCCCCACCGGGGAGCTGTTTTTT. Residues: CASSPDRAPTGELFF.

This clonotype was seen a handful of times. The chain employs TRBV5-1 and TRBJ2-1, with TRBD2 matching 12 bases. This CDR3 is 16 amino acids long. In germline, CDR1 is SGHRS, CDR2 YFSETQ. The V gene end was trimmed by 4 bases and the J gene end by 7 bases; junction bases not matched to a gene: 9. CDR3 DNA: TGCGCCAGCAGCGGTAGACTAGCGGGAGCTGGAAATGAGCAGTTCTTC. It encodes CASSGRLAGAGNEQFF.

The V call is TRBV7-2, the J call TRBJ1-2; 10 positions agree with TRBD1. The V gene's germline CDR1 is SGHTA and CDR2 FQGNSA. The V gene end was trimmed by 6 bases and the J gene end by 8 bases; junction bases not matched to a gene: 9. The length of the CDR3 is 14 residues. The CDR3 bases are TGTGCCAGCAGTACGACAGGGGGCGCTTCGGGCTACACCTTC. This translates into CASSTTGGASGYTF.

V usage is TRBV7-9 and J usage is TRBJ2-7; D call uncertain. The CDR3 extends over 11 amino acids. Germline V lookup: CDR1 SEHNR, CDR2 FQNEAQ (reference sequence). Trimming stripped 3 bases from V and 7 bases from J, with 7 bases between. CDR3 nucleotide sequence: TGTGCCAGCAGCTTGGATTGGGAGCAGTACTTC. This encodes CASSLDWEQYF.

The genes are TRBV7-2 and TRBJ2-1; 7 bases map to TRBD1. V gave up 2 bases and J gave up 5 bases; unmatched junction bases: 6. The CDR3 has 15 residues. Germline assignment: CDR1 SGHTA and CDR2 FQGNSA. The CDR3 bases are TGTGCCAGCAGCTTAAAAGGGGGCGCCGACAATGAGCAGTTCTTC. It is translated as CASSLKGGADNEQFF.

J is TRBJ2-7 and V is TRBV29-1; possibly TRBD2 for D (5 bases). Germline V gene lookup returns CDR1 SQVTM and CDR2 ANQGSEA. Trimming pared 6 bases from V and 3 bases from J, leaving 21 bases between. The CDR3 runs to 15 residues. In nucleotides, the CDR3 is TGCAGCGTGGTCTTGGATGGTAGCGACAACTACGAGCAGTACTTC. Its protein is CSVVLDGSDNYEQYF.

This chain connects TRBV20-1 to TRBJ1-6; D unresolved. Trimming took 0 bases from V and 10 from J, leaving 13 bases between them. Germline CDR1 DFQATT, CDR2 SNEGSKA (reference sequence). The CDR3 runs 14 residues. The CDR3 region is CSARDAPLQSPLHF. The CDR3 region has the DNA TGCAGTGCTAGAGATGCCCCCCTGCAATCACCCCTCCACTTT.

This clonotype has just a few counts. The J gene is TRBJ2-5, the V gene TRBV2; 9 bases align to TRBD2. The CDR3 loop spans 13 amino acids. Unmatched junction bases numbered 1, after V lost 3 bases and J lost 5 bases. CDR1 is SNHLY and CDR2 is FYNNEI in the germline V gene. The CDR3 DNA reads TGTGCCAGCAGTGATAGCGGGAGTGAGACCCAGTACTTC. This translates into CASSDSGSETQYF.

The J gene is TRBJ1-2, the V gene TRBV9, with D hard to call. The V gene's germline CDR1 is SGDLS and CDR2 YYNGEE. With 0 bases removed from V and 4 bases from J, the gap between germline ends came to 7 bases. CDR3 length equals 13 residues. The CDR3 protein is CASSVGGTYGYTF. CDR3 bases: TGTGCCAGCAGCGTAGGTGGCACCTATGGCTACACCTTC.

This clonotype appeared a few times. This chain's CDR3 is CASSQGVTSGAETQYF. The CDR3 region has the DNA TGTGCCAGCAGCCAAGGCGTGACTAGCGGGGCTGAGACCCAGTACTTC. V usage is TRBV14 and J usage is TRBJ2-5; TRBD2 matches 11 bases. V gave up 1 base and J gave up 5 bases; unmatched junction bases: 6. Germline CDR1 is SGHDN and CDR2 is FVKESK. This CDR3 region has 16 residues.

Worth noting for this clonotype: The junction and the germline gene differ at one end; a read error may be behind it. The J gene is TRBJ2-1, the V gene TRBV5-1; D is undetermined. The CDR3 length is 12 residues. Germline CDR1 is SGHRS and CDR2 is YFSETQ. In nucleotides, the CDR3 is TGCGCCAGTAGCTTGTCGTGGAATGAGCAGTTCTTC. This sequence encodes CASSLSWNEQFF.

This clonotype was detected only a few times. This chain connects TRBV29-1 to TRBJ2-3; 7 bases fit TRBD2. J lost 0 bases, V lost 2 bases, and 2 bases had no gene match. Germline V gives CDR1 SQVTM, CDR2 ANQGSEA. The CDR3 loop spans 14 amino acids. CDR3 loop: CSVERGDSTDTQYF. The CDR3 coding sequence is TGCAGCGTTGAACGGGGGGACAGCACAGATACGCAGTATTTT.

This chain links TRBV7-2 with TRBJ2-1; D is ambiguous. Germline assignment: CDR1 SGHTA and CDR2 FQGNSA. V was pared by 5 bases and J by 7 bases, with 12 bases between. The CDR3 has 13 residues. DNA for the CDR3: TGTGCCAGCAGCGTACCAATCCTAAATGAGCAGTTCTTC. Protein: CASSVPILNEQFF.

There are a few counts of this clonotype. The CDR3 nucleotides are TGTGCCAGCGAGGACGAGTATGGCTACACCTTC. Translated: CASEDEYGYTF. V and J are TRBV3-1 and TRBJ1-2, with D unclear. CDR3 length: 11 residues. Germline CDR1 and CDR2: LGHDT and YNNKEL (reference sequence). V lost 8 bases and J lost 5, with 9 bases in between.

Worth noting for this clonotype: One junction end disagrees with the germline gene, perhaps due to a read error. This chain links TRBV9 with TRBJ2-5, with unresolved D. Germline V CDR1 and CDR2: SGDLS, YYNGEE. The CDR3 is 13 residues long. The CDR3 sequence is CVSSLSTAETQYF. Here the CDR3 DNA reads TGTGTCAGCAGCCTCTCCACTGCGGAGACCCAGTACTTC.

Turning to this clonotype: A junction end diverges from the germline sequence, so it may reflect a read error. J is TRBJ2-1 and V is TRBV27; TRBD1 or TRBD2 may be the D gene (5 bases each). The J call is in doubt because the DNA end fits TRBJ2-7 better. The CDR3 contains 14 residues. From germline, CDR1 is MNHEY and CDR2 SMNVEV (reference sequence). The CDR3, as DNA: TGTGCCAACAGTTTAGGGGCAGGGAGCTACGAGCAGTACTTC. Its translation: CANSLGAGSYEQYF.

This clonotype was seen more than once but under ten times. A much larger clone differs from this one at a single base, so this may be a read error. The CDR3 DNA sequence: TGTGCCAGCAGCTTAGATCGGGGGACCCAGTACTTC. It codes for CASSLDRGTQYF. The gene calls are TRBV7-9 and TRBJ2-5; D might be TRBD2 (5 bases). Germline V gives CDR1 SEHNR, CDR2 FQNEAQ (reference sequence). Trimming pared 1 base from V and 7 bases from J, leaving 7 bases between. The CDR3 extends over 12 amino acids.

Concerning this clonotype itself: A much larger clone lies a single base off, so this may be a read error. CDR3 DNA sequence: TGTGCCAACAGTGAAGATACGATCGGTCACGAGCAGTACTTC. It specifies CANSEDTIGHEQYF. The V call is TRBV6-1, the J call TRBJ2-5; D call uncertain. The assigned J gene may be wrong: the sequence end matches TRBJ2-7 better. This CDR3 is 14 amino acids long. Germline assignment: CDR1 MNHNS and CDR2 SASEGT.

This clonotype was observed a handful of times. This chain links TRBV9 with TRBJ2-2; 15 bases align to TRBD2. The CDR3 has 17 residues. CDR1 is SGDLS, CDR2 YYNGEE, per germline. Trimming removed 2 bases from V and 11 bases from J; junction bases left unmatched: 10. In nucleotides, the CDR3 is TGTGCCAGCAGCGTCCCGGGACTAGCGGGAGGTTTTGGAGAGCTGTTTTTT. Translated: CASSVPGLAGGFGELFF.

The V call is TRBV29-1, the J call TRBJ2-1, with D tentatively TRBD1 or TRBD2 (5 bases each). Gene TRBJ2-7 matches the end of the DNA better, so the J call may be wrong. In germline, CDR1 is SQVTM, CDR2 ANQGSEA. The CDR3 consists of 13 residues. This CDR3 is CSVVPLGAYEQYF. The CDR3 nucleotides read TGCAGCGTTGTCCCCCTCGGGGCGTACGAGCAGTACTTC.

This chain joins TRBV29-1 and TRBJ2-3; no clear D. The CDR3 contains 12 residues. V was shortened by 4 bases and J by 2 bases, with 7 bases between the two germline ends. Germline assignment: CDR1 SQVTM and CDR2 ANQGSEA. The CDR3 loop is CSVVTYTDTQYF. CDR3 nucleotide sequence: TGCAGCGTTGTAACGTACACAGATACGCAGTATTTT.

The genes are TRBV6-2 or TRBV6-3 and TRBJ2-2; D is possibly TRBD2 (5 bases). Germline values: CDR1 MNHEY, CDR2 SVGEGT. This CDR3 is 15 amino acids long. V shed 4 bases and J shed 4 bases, with 13 bases lying between them. CDR3 residues: CASSFEGRLTGELFF. The CDR3 coding sequence is TGTGCCAGCAGTTTCGAGGGTAGGCTCACCGGGGAGCTGTTTTTT.

In this sample, this clonotype turned up a few times. The chain carries TRBV7-9 and TRBJ1-4, with D unresolved. V gave up 5 bases and J gave up 0 bases, with 13 bases separating them. CDR3 size: 16 residues. CDR1 and CDR2 (germline): SEHNR, FQNEAQ (reference sequence). CDR3 sequence (DNA): TGTGCCAGCAGCCCCCCGATCACTGCAACTAATGAAAAACTGTTTTTT. This translates into CASSPPITATNEKLFF.

This clonotype was detected only a few times. The rearrangement joins TRBV24-1 to TRBJ2-3; TRBD2 aligns across 7 bases. Germline values: CDR1 KGHDR, CDR2 SFDVKD. The J segment lost 2 bases and the V segment lost 0 bases, leaving 4 bases of the junction unmatched. The length of the CDR3 is 16 residues. The CDR3 spells CATSDLGGGNTDTQYF. CDR3 bases: TGTGCCACCAGTGATTTGGGCGGGGGTAACACAGATACGCAGTATTTT.

A few counts support this clonotype. The rearrangement uses TRBV7-2 and TRBJ2-5, with 11 bases lining up with TRBD1. With the DNA end fitting TRBJ2-1 better, the J assignment may be wrong. From germline, CDR1 is SGHTA and CDR2 FQGNSA. This CDR3 has 18 residues. In DNA form, the CDR3 reads TGTGCCAGCAGCTTGCGGAGGACAGGGGGCCTTCTAAACAATGAGCAGTTCTTC. This gives the protein CASSLRRTGGLLNNEQFF.